These 7 T cell receptor beta chains were all obtained from the same sample, sequenced in a study of early T cells in non-severe SARS-CoV-2 infection. Using its own MiXCR run on the 5' RACE reads, TCRdb lists one record per CDR3 protein. The sample holds tens of thousands of distinct CDR3 sequences; about 11% are singletons and the top ten take roughly 3%. Sequencing used whole blood, obtained at baseline. The receptors stem from an adult who was a healthcare worker with PCR-confirmed SARS-CoV-2 infection or an uninfected control (not recorded which).

The chain recombines TRBV6-2 or TRBV6-3 with TRBJ2-7; D remains ambiguous. Germline assignment: CDR1 MNHEY and CDR2 SVGEGT. V shed 5 bases and J shed 5 bases, with 10 bases lying between them. The length of the CDR3 is 12 residues. Here the CDR3 reads CASSPVGHEQYF. In nucleotides, the CDR3 is TGTGCCAGCAGTCCCGTAGGACACGAGCAGTACTTC.

V is TRBV11-2 and J is TRBJ1-2; no reliable D call. CDR1 and CDR2 (germline): SGHAT, FQNNGV. Trimming took off 1 base at V and 2 bases at J, with 8 bases between the two ends. The CDR3 consists of 14 residues. The CDR3 here is CASSLAAQNYGYTF. For the CDR3, the DNA is TGTGCCAGCAGCTTAGCAGCCCAAAACTATGGCTACACCTTC.

V usage is TRBV30 and J usage is TRBJ2-5; 7 bases agree with TRBD1. Trimming took 2 bases from V and 5 from J; bases not matched to a gene: 5. Germline CDR1 reads GTSNPN; CDR2 reads SVGIG (reference sequence). The CDR3 runs to 13 residues. The CDR3 nucleotides read TGTGCCTGGAGTCAACAGGGGACGGAGACCCAGTACTTC. Protein product: CAWSQQGTETQYF.

This clonotype was recorded at least ten times. This chain links TRBV20-1 with TRBJ2-7, with D perhaps matching TRBD2 (6 bases). Germline V lookup: CDR1 DFQATT, CDR2 SNEGSKA (reference sequence). This CDR3 has 12 amino acids. V lost 0 bases and J lost 3, with 6 bases in between. This CDR3 is CSAREEGYEQYF. The CDR3 DNA sequence: TGCAGTGCTAGAGAGGAGGGCTACGAGCAGTACTTC.

In DNA form, the CDR3 reads TGTGCCAGCAGTGGACTAGCGGGGGGGCATGATACGCAGTATTTT. This encodes CASSGLAGGHDTQYF. The chain has TRBV6-1 and TRBJ2-3; the match to TRBD2 covers 14 bases. The CDR3 loop spans 15 amino acids. Germline-derived CDR1 and CDR2 are MNHNS and SASEGT. V gave up 4 bases and J gave up 6 bases; unmatched junction bases: 3.

This clonotype appeared a few times. The chain uses TRBV11-2 and TRBJ1-6; D gene unclear. The V end lost 5 bases, the J end lost 0 bases, and 11 bases lay between the germline ends. CDR1 SGHAT and CDR2 FQNNGV come from the germline V gene. This CDR3 spans 16 amino acids. CDR3: CASSHGPSSYNSPLHF. The CDR3 DNA follows: TGTGCCAGCAGCCACGGACCCAGCTCCTATAATTCACCCCTCCACTTT.

The genes are TRBV7-8 and TRBJ2-7; no reliable D call. The CDR3 has 15 amino acids. Germline-derived CDR1 and CDR2 are SGHVS and FQNEAQ. Trimming stripped 0 bases from V and 5 bases from J, with 14 bases between. The CDR3 here is CASSLAFNSHDEQYF. The CDR3 coding sequence is TGTGCCAGCAGCTTAGCGTTCAACAGCCATGACGAGCAGTACTTC.